These T cell receptor beta chains were read from a single sample in a study of cytomegalovirus exposure and HLA in healthy donors. Repertoires were generated with immunoSEQ multiplex PCR, while TCRdb's copy carries only in-frame clones and drops some. The sample shows 150,000 or so clones, roughly 78% of them seen only once. Material: PBMCs. Receptors originate from a woman aged 40-49 years in good health and CMV-seronegative. Each CDR3 is given with its conserved first and last residue. A D gene is named only where the DNA matches it firmly. Only some rows state a clone size, as once, few, many or a class for expanded clones.

v_call	clone_size	j_call	d_call	cdr3_nt	cdr3_aa
TRBV4-1	.	TRBJ2-1	TRBD2	TGCGCCAGCAGCCTGACTAGCGGGGGGTACGATGAGCAGTTCTTC	CASSLTSGGYDEQFF
TRBV19	.	TRBJ2-3	TRBD2	TGTGCCAGTAGCCGCCGCCGGGGGGGGCGGACAGATACGCAGTATTTT	CASSRRRGGRTDTQYF
TRBV18	.	TRBJ1-1	TRBD1	TGTGCCAGCTCACCTGGACAGGGTCCAATGAACACTGAAGCTTTCTTT	CASSPGQGPMNTEAFF
TRBV11-3	.	TRBJ1-1	.	TGTGCCAGCAGCTTAGTCTGGCAGGGTGAAGCTTTCTTT	CASSLVWQGEAFF
TRBV7-8	.	TRBJ1-1	.	TGTGCCAGCAGCTTCTTGAACACTGAAGCTTTCTTT	CASSFLNTEAFF
TRBV18	few	TRBJ2-5	.	TGTGCCAGCTCACCCCCGGGGGAAACCCAGTACTTC	CASSPPGETQYF
TRBV27	.	TRBJ2-7	TRBD2	TGTGCCAGCAGTTTAATTGCGGGGGGGCCAGGGGAGCAGTACTTC	CASSLIAGGPGEQYF
TRBV25-1	.	TRBJ1-2	.	TGTGCCAGCAGTGACTATGGGGGCAGCTACACCTTC	CASSDYGGSYTF
TRBV6-1	.	TRBJ2-5	.	TGTGCCAGCAGTGACATGAAGGGGGGGCATAAAAAGACCCAGTACTTC	CASSDMKGGHKKTQYF
TRBV7-2	few	TRBJ1-4	.	TGTGCCAGCAGCAGGACAGTTGGTGAAAAACTGTTTTTT	CASSRTVGEKLFF
TRBV28	.	TRBJ1-2	.	TGTGCCACCGAAACGGTCGGGGGGGCTTTCTCCGGCTACACCTTC	CATETVGGAFSGYTF
TRBV5-1	.	TRBJ2-5	.	TGCGCCAGCAGCCTTGGGAACAGGAAAGAGACCCAGTACTTC	CASSLGNRKETQYF
TRBV9	.	TRBJ2-7	TRBD2	TGTGCCAGCAGCGTCCAGGGGCTAGCGGGCTACGAGCAGTACTTC	CASSVQGLAGYEQYF
TRBV7-2	.	TRBJ2-2	.	TGTGCCAGCAGCCTACGGGACTTTAACACCGGGGAGCTGTTTTTT	CASSLRDFNTGELFF
TRBV11-2	.	TRBJ2-1	TRBD1	TGTGCCAGCAGCTTAGCAGGGGGCGGCTACAATGAGCAGTTCTTC	CASSLAGGGYNEQFF
TRBV2	.	TRBJ2-5	.	TGTGCCAGCGCCCGGGGGGCCCAAGGGGAGACCCAGTACTTC	CASARGAQGETQYF
TRBV27	.	TRBJ2-7	TRBD1	TGTGCCAGCAGTTTATATTCAGGGGGCGCCTACGAGCAGTACTTC	CASSLYSGGAYEQYF
TRBV6-5	few	TRBJ1-1	.	TGTGCCAGCAGTTACGCGGGGACCACTGAAGCTTTCTTT	CASSYAGTTEAFF
TRBV19	.	TRBJ2-2	.	TGTGCCAGTAGTATTGATCGGGGCGGGGAGCTGTTTTTT	CASSIDRGGELFF
TRBV7-9	.	TRBJ1-4	TRBD1	TGTGCCAGCAGACGAAGGGGGCCTGGTGAAAAACTGTTTTTT	CASRRRGPGEKLFF
TRBV4-1	once	TRBJ2-3	.	TGCGCCAGCAGCCAAACCCGGGACATAAGAACAGATACGCAGTATTTT	CASSQTRDIRTDTQYF
TRBV6-1	few	TRBJ1-4	.	TGTGCCAGCAGTGAAGAGACTAACAGGGAGGGCGAAAAACTGTTTTTT	CASSEETNREGEKLFF
TRBV7-9	.	TRBJ1-1	TRBD1	TGTGCCAGCAGCTTACGGACAGGGGTCAACACTGAAGCTTTCTTT	CASSLRTGVNTEAFF
TRBV7-6	.	TRBJ2-2	TRBD1	TGTGCCAGCACCCCCTTACAGGGGAAAGGCGGGGAGCTGTTTTTT	CASTPLQGKGGELFF
TRBV2	.	TRBJ2-2	.	TGTGCCAGCAGTGCGGAAGGACTTAACACCGGGGAGCTGTTTTTT	CASSAEGLNTGELFF
TRBV19	.	TRBJ1-5	.	TGTGCCAGTGCAGACGGGGGACGGGTTACTCAGCCCCAGCATTTT	CASADGGRVTQPQHF
TRBV10-1	.	TRBJ2-3	TRBD1	TGCGCCAGCAGCCCTGACAGGGAAGTGACAGATACGCAGTATTTT	CASSPDREVTDTQYF
TRBV27	.	TRBJ2-2	.	TGTGCCAGCAGTACTATTTCAACGGGACAGAACACCGGGGAGCTGTTTTTT	CASSTISTGQNTGELFF
TRBV13	.	TRBJ2-1	.	TGTGCCAGCAGCGGGGGCAGCAATGAGCAGTTCTTC	CASSGGSNEQFF
TRBV6-5	few	TRBJ1-2	.	TGTGCCAGCAGCCAAACAGCTAACTATGGCTACACCTTC	CASSQTANYGYTF
TRBV28	.	TRBJ2-7	TRBD2	TGTGCCAGCAGTTCCGGGAGGGCCTACGAGCAGTACTTC	CASSSGRAYEQYF
TRBV20-1	.	TRBJ1-1	.	TGCAGTGCTAGAACCCTATCGGAAGCTTTCTTT	CSARTLSEAFF